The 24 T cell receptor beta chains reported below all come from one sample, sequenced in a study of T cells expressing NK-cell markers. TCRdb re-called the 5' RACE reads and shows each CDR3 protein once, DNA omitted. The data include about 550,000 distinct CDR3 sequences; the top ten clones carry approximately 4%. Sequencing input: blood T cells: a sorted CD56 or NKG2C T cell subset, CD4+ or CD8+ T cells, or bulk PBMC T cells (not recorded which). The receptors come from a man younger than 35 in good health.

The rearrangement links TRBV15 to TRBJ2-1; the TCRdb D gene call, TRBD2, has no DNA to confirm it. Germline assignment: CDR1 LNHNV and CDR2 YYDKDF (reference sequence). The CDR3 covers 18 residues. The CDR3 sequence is CATSRDTSPLAGAREQFF.

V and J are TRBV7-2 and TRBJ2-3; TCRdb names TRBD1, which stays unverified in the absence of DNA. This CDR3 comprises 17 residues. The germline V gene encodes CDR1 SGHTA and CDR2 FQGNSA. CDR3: CASSLSFGGRGADTQYF. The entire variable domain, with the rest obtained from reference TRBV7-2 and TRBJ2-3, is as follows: GAGVSQSPSNKVTEKGKDVELRCDPISGHTALYWYRQSLGQGLEFLIYFQGNSAPDKSGLPSDRFSAERTGGSVSTLTIQRTQQEDSAVYLCASSLSFGGRGADTQYFGPGTRLTVL.

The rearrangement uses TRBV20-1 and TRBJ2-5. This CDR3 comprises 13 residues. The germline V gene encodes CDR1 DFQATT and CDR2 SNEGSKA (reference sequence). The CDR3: CSARDGSTETQYF.

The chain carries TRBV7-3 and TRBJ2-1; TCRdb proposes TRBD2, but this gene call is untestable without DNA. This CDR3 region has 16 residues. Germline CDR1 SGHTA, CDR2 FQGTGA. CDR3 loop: CASSPSRPDYYNEQFF.

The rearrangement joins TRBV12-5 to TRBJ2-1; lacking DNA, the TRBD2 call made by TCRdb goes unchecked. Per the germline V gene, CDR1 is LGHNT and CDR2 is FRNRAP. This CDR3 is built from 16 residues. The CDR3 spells CASGSWTSGRANEQFF.

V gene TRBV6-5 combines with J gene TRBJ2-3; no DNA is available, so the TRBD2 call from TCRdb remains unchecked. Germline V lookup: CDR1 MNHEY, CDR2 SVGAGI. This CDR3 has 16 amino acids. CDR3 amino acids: CASSLTSGTLTDTQYF.

The CDR3 spells CAISEPVRQGRVSYEQYF. The rearrangement joins TRBV10-3 to TRBJ2-7; checking the TCRdb D call of TRBD1 is not possible without DNA. CDR1 ENHRY and CDR2 SYGVKD come from the germline V gene. This CDR3 spans 18 amino acids.

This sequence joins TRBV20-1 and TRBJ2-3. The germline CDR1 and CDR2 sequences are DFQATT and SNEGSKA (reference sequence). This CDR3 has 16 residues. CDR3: CSARTDWQIRTDTQYF.

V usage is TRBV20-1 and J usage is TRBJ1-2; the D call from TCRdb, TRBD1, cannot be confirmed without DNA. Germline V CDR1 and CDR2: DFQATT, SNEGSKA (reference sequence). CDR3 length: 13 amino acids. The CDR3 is CSARKTGDSGYTF.

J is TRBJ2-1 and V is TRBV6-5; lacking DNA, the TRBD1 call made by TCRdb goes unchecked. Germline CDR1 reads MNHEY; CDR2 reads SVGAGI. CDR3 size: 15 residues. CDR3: CASSSPPLRNNEQFF.

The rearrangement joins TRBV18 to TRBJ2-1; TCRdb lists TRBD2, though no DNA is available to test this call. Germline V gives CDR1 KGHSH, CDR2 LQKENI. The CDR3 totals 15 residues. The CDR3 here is CASSPGGPDYNEQFF.

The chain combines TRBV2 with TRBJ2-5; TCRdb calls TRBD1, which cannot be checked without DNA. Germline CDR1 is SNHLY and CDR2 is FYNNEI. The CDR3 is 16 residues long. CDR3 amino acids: CASSDGGTGGAETQYF. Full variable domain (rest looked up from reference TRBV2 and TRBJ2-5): EPEVTQTPSHQVTQMGQEVILRCVPISNHLYFYWYRQILGQKVEFLVSFYNNEISEKSEIFDDQFSVERPDGSNFTLKIRSTKLEDSAMYFCASSDGGTGGAETQYFGPGTRLLVL.

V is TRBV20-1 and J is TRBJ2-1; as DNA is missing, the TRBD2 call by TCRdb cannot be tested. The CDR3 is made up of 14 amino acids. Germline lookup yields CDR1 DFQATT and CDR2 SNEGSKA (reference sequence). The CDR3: CSACLVGAYNEQFF.

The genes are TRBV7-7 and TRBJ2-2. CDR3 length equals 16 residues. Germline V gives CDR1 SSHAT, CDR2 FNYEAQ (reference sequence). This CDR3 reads CASSAVLGSNTGELFF.

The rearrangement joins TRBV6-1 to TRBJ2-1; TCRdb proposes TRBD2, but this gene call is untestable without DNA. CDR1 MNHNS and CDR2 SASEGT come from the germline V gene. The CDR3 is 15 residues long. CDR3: CASSEGLEGYNEQFF.

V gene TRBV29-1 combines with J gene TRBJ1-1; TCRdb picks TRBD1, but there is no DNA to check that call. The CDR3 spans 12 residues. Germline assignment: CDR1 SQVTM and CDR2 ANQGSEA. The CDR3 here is CSVVRGYTEAFF.

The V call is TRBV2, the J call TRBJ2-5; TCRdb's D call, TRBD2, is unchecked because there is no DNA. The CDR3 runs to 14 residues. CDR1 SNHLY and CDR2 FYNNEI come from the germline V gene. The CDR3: CASSQLGPPGTQYF.

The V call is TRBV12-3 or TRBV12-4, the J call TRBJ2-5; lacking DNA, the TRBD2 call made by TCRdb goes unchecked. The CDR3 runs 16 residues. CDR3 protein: CASSPGLAGTQETQYF.

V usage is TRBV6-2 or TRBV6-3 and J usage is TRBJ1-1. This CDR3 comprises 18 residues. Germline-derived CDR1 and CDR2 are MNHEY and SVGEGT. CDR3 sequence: CASSSDHLNVRLNTEAFF.

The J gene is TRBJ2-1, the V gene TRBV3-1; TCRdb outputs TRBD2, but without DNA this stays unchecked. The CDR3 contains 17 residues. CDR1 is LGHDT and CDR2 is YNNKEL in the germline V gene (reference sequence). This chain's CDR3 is CASSQDSSGGGYNEQFF.

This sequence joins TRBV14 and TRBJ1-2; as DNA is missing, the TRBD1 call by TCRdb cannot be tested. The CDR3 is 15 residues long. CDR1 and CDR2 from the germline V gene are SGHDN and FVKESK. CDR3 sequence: CASSQDDRGFYGYTF. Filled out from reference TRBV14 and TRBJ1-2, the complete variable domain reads EAGVTQFPSHSVIEKGQTVTLRCDPISGHDNLYWYRRVMGKEIKFLLHFVKESKQDESGMPNNRFLAERTGGTYSTLKVQPAELEDSGVYFCASSQDDRGFYGYTFGSGTRLTVV.

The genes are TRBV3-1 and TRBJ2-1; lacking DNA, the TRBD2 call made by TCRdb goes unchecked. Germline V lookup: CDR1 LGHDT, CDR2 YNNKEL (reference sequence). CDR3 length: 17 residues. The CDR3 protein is CASSQASGRIRRKEQFF.

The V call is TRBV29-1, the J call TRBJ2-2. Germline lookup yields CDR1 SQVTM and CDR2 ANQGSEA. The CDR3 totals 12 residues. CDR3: CSARGVVGELFF.

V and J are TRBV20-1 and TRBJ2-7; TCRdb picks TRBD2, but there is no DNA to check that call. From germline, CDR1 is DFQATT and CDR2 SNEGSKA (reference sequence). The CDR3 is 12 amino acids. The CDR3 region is CSAKAGDNEQYF.